The 21 T cell receptor beta chains in this list originate from one sample, sequenced in a study of human T cells and chemical hapten exposure (dated by TCRdb to the early 2020s). The receptor library was made with 5' RACE. The instrument was an Illumina MiSeq. TCRdb reanalyzed the raw reads on its own, using fastp at Q25 for trimming and MiXCR for clone calling, and kept in-frame beta chains. Each CDR3 protein appears once, grouped with its most common genes and DNA. The sample contains roughly 120,000 distinct CDR3 sequences, around a fifth of them found a single time. Together, the top ten hold around 2.8% of the sample. Total RNA was extracted from unfractionated whole blood collected in Tempus Blood RNA tubes. These receptors originate from a human donor in good health.

J is TRBJ2-7 and V is TRBV28; D ambiguous. Germline V lookup: CDR1 MDHEN, CDR2 SYDVKM. The CDR3 sequence is 12 residues long. The V and J ends lost 8 bases and 3 bases respectively, with 11 bases between them. CDR3 in DNA: TGTGCCAGCGGCCCTACAATCTACGAGCAGTACTTC. Translation gives CASGPTIYEQYF.

This clonotype was observed a few times. The chain has TRBV7-9 and TRBJ2-7, with D possibly TRBD2 on 5 matching bases. The germline CDR1 and CDR2 sequences are SEHNR and FQNEAQ (reference sequence). Trimming cost V 4 bases and J 3 bases, with 13 bases left between them. This CDR3 contains 14 residues. The CDR3: CASSSRTLDYEQYF. CDR3 DNA: TGTGCCAGCAGCTCCCGCACACTAGACTACGAGCAGTACTTC.

This chain connects TRBV14 to TRBJ2-7; D tentatively fits TRBD1 or TRBD2 (7 bases each). V dropped 6 bases and J dropped 0 bases, with 21 bases sitting between them. Per germline, CDR1 SGHDN and CDR2 FVKESK. This CDR3 comprises 17 residues. The CDR3 is CASSGRGGPDPSYEQYF. As DNA, the CDR3 is TGTGCCAGCAGTGGCAGGGGGGGGCCAGACCCCTCCTACGAGCAGTACTTC.

Many counts were recorded for this clonotype. The chain employs TRBV5-1 and TRBJ2-3; D is possibly TRBD1 (5 bases). The CDR3 sequence is 17 residues long. CDR1 SGHRS and CDR2 YFSETQ come from the germline V gene. V gave up 0 bases and J gave up 0 bases, with 14 bases separating them. CDR3 DNA sequence: TGCGCCAGCAGCTTGGGGCACACAGGAGTAAGCACAGATACGCAGTATTTT. It encodes CASSLGHTGVSTDTQYF.

The CDR3 coding sequence is TGTGCCAGTTTCACCTACAGGCAGTTTAACACTGAAGCTTTCTTT. Translated: CASFTYRQFNTEAFF. The chain combines TRBV19 with TRBJ1-1, with D maybe TRBD1 (5 bases). The V end lost 8 bases, the J end lost 2 bases, and 18 bases lay between the germline ends. Germline V gene sequence: CDR1 LNHDA, CDR2 SQIVND (reference sequence). The CDR3 is 15 residues long.

This clonotype was counted only a few times. The chain has TRBV6-1 and TRBJ1-5; D ambiguous. Trimming removed 3 bases from V and 0 bases from J, with 12 bases in between. The length of the CDR3 is 16 residues. Germline CDR1 and CDR2: MNHNS and SASEGT. The CDR3 loop reads CASSEGSHYSNQPQHF. The CDR3 bases are TGTGCCAGCAGTGAGGGCAGTCACTATAGCAATCAGCCCCAGCATTTT.

The chain joins TRBV30 to TRBJ2-7; D remains unclear. The CDR3 sequence is 15 residues long. V was cut by 4 bases and J by 0 bases, with 16 bases left in between. Germline V lookup: CDR1 GTSNPN, CDR2 SVGIG (reference sequence). CDR3 amino acids: CAWINVRRSSYEQYF. The DNA for the CDR3 is TGTGCCTGGATAAATGTCAGACGAAGCTCCTACGAGCAGTACTTC.

The J gene is TRBJ2-7, the V gene TRBV18, with TRBD1 matching over 10 bases. The CDR3 is 18 amino acids. J lost 2 bases, V lost 3 bases, and 13 bases had no gene match. CDR1 is KGHSH, CDR2 LQKENI, per germline. The CDR3 coding sequence is TGTGCCAGCTCACCTTCCTTAGACAGGGGGCCAACCCCCTACGAGCAGTACTTC. Residues: CASSPSLDRGPTPYEQYF. The whole variable domain, filled in from reference TRBV18 and TRBJ2-7, reads NAGVMQNPRHLVRRRGQEARLRCSPMKGHSHVYWYRQLPEEGLKFMVYLQKENIIDESGMPKERFSAEFPKEGPSILRIQQVVRGDSAAYFCASSPSLDRGPTPYEQYFGPGTRLTVT.

V usage is TRBV27 and J usage is TRBJ2-5; 12 positions match TRBD2. The CDR3 is made up of 15 amino acids. The V gene's germline CDR1 is MNHEY and CDR2 SMNVEV (reference sequence). V lost 6 bases, J lost 4 bases, and 6 bases stayed unmatched. The CDR3, as DNA: TGTGCCAGCAGCGTGACTAGCGGGAGTAGAGAGACCCAGTACTTC. It specifies CASSVTSGSRETQYF.

The chain uses TRBV12-3 or TRBV12-4 and TRBJ2-4, with TRBD1 matching 10 bases. Trimming took 5 bases from V and 0 from J; bases not matched to a gene: 10. This CDR3 spans 18 amino acids. The CDR3 reads CASSPGTGEGLAKNIQYF. The DNA for the CDR3 is TGTGCCAGCAGTCCCGGGACAGGGGAGGGGCTAGCCAAAAACATTCAGTACTTC.

This clonotype was found a few times. The gene calls are TRBV20-1 and TRBJ2-2; D perhaps matches TRBD1 (5 bases). CDR1 and CDR2 (germline): DFQATT, SNEGSKA (reference sequence). Trimming removed 2 bases from V and 1 base from J, with 8 bases in between. CDR3 length: 14 amino acids. The CDR3 spells CSARRDRNTGELFF. The DNA of the CDR3 is TGCAGTGCTAGACGTGACAGGAACACCGGGGAGCTGTTTTTT.

The rearrangement joins TRBV28 to TRBJ2-7, with TRBD2 matching 8 bases. Germline CDR1 MDHEN, CDR2 SYDVKM. The ends lost 3 bases at V and 7 bases at J; junction bases unmatched: 5. This CDR3 has 13 amino acids. This CDR3 reads CASSFGGAWEQYF. CDR3 bases: TGTGCCAGCAGTTTCGGGGGGGCGTGGGAGCAGTACTTC.

The V and J genes are TRBV9 and TRBJ2-5, with 12 positions matching TRBD2. Germline CDR1 is SGDLS and CDR2 is YYNGEE. The trim removed 3 bases at V and 2 bases at J, leaving 11 bases unmatched. The CDR3 is made up of 18 amino acids. The CDR3 nucleotides are TGTGCCAGCAGCGACCCCCTAGCGGGGGGGCGGGAGCAAGAGACCCAGTACTTC. It specifies CASSDPLAGGREQETQYF.

This clonotype showed up just a few times. The V gene is TRBV7-9, the J gene TRBJ2-3, with 11 bases that match TRBD2. Trimming took 4 bases from V and 5 from J; bases not matched to a gene: 8. The CDR3 covers 16 residues. Germline CDR1 SEHNR, CDR2 FQNEAQ (reference sequence). The CDR3 DNA reads TGTGCCAGCAGCTCTTTTAGCGGGAGGGCCAGAGATACGCAGTATTTT. Translation gives CASSSFSGRARDTQYF.

This rearrangement joins TRBV28 to TRBJ2-7, with a possible D match to TRBD2 (6 bases). Between the trimmed V and J ends, which lost 5 bases and 3 bases, there was a span of 29 bases. The CDR3 totals 19 residues. The germline V gene has CDR1 MDHEN and CDR2 SYDVKM. CDR3 nucleotides: TGTGCCAGCAGTGGTACGCCAACGTTTACGTCGTGGAGGGTCTACGAGCAGTACTTC. Residues: CASSGTPTFTSWRVYEQYF.

The chain couples TRBV11-2 to TRBJ2-2; 7 nucleotides align to TRBD2. The germline CDR1 and CDR2 sequences are SGHAT and FQNNGV. The trim removed 6 bases at V and 8 bases at J, leaving 9 bases unmatched. This CDR3 comprises 14 residues. The CDR3: CASRRTSLRGELFF. For the CDR3, the DNA is TGTGCCAGCAGAAGGACTAGTCTAAGGGGGGAGCTGTTTTTT.

The V and J genes are TRBV30 and TRBJ1-1, with 9 bases matching TRBD1. The germline V gene encodes CDR1 GTSNPN and CDR2 SVGIG (reference sequence). The CDR3 covers 14 residues. V lost 0 bases, J lost 11 bases, and 10 bases stayed unmatched. The CDR3 DNA follows: TGTGCCTGGAGTGTACCGGGACAGGGTTTTTGCGCTTTCTTT. Amino acid sequence: CAWSVPGQGFCAFF.

The rearrangement links TRBV5-1 to TRBJ1-4; D call uncertain. V was clipped by 7 bases and J by 5 bases, with 9 bases between them. Germline V gene data show CDR1 as SGHRS and CDR2 as YFSETQ. CDR3 length equals 12 residues. Here the CDR3 reads CASRRLNEKLFF. The DNA of the CDR3 is TGCGCCAGCCGACGGCTGAATGAAAAACTGTTTTTT.

The chain recombines TRBV29-1 with TRBJ1-2; D possibly corresponds to TRBD1 (6 bases). CDR1 is SQVTM and CDR2 is ANQGSEA in the germline V gene. V lost 6 bases and J lost 5, with 10 bases in between. CDR3 length equals 11 residues. The CDR3 coding sequence is TGCAGCGTGGTACAGGGTTATGGCTACACCTTC. It encodes CSVVQGYGYTF.

This clonotype came up a few times. The chain couples TRBV4-1 to TRBJ2-7, with D possibly being TRBD1 (6 bases). Per the germline V gene, CDR1 is MGHRA and CDR2 is YSYEKL. Trimming shortened V by 4 bases and J by 5 bases, and 18 bases separated the two germline ends. This CDR3 region has 15 residues. The CDR3 DNA reads TGCGCCAGCAGCCCCCTCGGGACAAAGCTCCACGAGCAGTACTTC. It translates to CASSPLGTKLHEQYF.

The J gene is TRBJ2-5, the V gene TRBV9, with D perhaps assigned TRBD1 or TRBD2 (5 bases each). V lost 0 bases and J 5 bases, leaving 17 bases between the germline ends. The CDR3 totals 16 residues. CDR1 and CDR2 from the germline V gene are SGDLS and YYNGEE. CDR3 amino acids: CASSVGSSVEGETQYF. The CDR3 coding sequence is TGTGCCAGCAGCGTAGGGTCCAGCGTTGAGGGGGAGACCCAGTACTTC.